The following is a T cell receptor beta chain sequence with its context. Its antigen is as yet unknown. This record belongs to a study of response to subunit inactivated influenza vaccine. Whole-study results and caveats: It was the authors' suggestion that each seasonal influenza vaccination recruits few new T cells.

TCRdb independently ran MiXCR on the RT-PCR reads; one entry per CDR3 protein. The table records about 480,000 distinct CDR3 sequences, roughly 27% of them present only once. The germline V and J ends were trimmed by 4 bases and 4 bases, with 16 bases remaining between them. Germline V gene data show CDR1 as SGHRS and CDR2 as YFSETQ. CDR3 length: 15 amino acids. The TCR sequence derives from a man in his fifties or sixties who received an inactivated influenza vaccine. The starting material was CD4+ T cells sorted from PBMCs, obtained around 5 days after vaccination. The J gene is TRBJ2-3, the V gene TRBV5-1, with D possibly TRBD1 on 5 matching bases. The CDR3 nucleotides read TGCGCCAGCAGCAAGGGAACAGGCAGTTCAGATACGCAGTATTTT. Protein: CASSKGTGSSDTQYF.